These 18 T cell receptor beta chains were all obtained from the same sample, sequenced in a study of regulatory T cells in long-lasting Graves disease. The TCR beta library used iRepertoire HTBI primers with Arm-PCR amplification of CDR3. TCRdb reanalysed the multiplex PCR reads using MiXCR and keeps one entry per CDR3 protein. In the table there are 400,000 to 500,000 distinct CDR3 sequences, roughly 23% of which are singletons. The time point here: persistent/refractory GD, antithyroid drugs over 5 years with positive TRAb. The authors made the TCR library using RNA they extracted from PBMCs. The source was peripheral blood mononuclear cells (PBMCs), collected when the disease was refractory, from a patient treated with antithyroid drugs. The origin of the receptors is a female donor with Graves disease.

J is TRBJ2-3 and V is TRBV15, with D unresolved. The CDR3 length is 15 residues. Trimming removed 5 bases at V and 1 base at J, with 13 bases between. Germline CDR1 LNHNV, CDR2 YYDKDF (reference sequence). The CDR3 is CATSPLGFGTDTQYF. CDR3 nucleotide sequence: TGTGCCACCAGCCCCCTCGGCTTTGGCACAGATACGCAGTATTTT.

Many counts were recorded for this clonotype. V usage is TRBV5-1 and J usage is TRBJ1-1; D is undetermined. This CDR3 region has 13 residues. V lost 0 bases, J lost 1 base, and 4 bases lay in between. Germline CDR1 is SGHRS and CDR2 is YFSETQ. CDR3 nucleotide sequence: TGCGCCAGCAGCTTGGACGAGAACACTGAAGCTTTCTTT. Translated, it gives CASSLDENTEAFF.

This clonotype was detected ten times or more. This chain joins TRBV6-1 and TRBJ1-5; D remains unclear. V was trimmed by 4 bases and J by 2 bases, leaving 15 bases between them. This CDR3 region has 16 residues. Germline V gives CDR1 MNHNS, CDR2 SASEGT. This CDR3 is CASSVVGGGGNQPQHF. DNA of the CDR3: TGTGCCAGCAGTGTAGTCGGAGGTGGAGGCAATCAGCCCCAGCATTTT.

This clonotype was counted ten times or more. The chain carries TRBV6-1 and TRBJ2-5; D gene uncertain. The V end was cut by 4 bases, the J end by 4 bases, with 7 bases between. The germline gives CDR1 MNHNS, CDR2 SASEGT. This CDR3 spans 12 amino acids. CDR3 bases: TGTGCCAGCAGTGTTTTTTCAGAGACCCAGTACTTC. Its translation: CASSVFSETQYF.

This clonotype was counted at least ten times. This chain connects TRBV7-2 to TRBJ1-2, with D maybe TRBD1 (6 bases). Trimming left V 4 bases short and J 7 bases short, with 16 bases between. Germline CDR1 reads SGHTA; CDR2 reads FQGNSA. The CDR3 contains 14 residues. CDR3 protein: CASSYPGHGSGYTF. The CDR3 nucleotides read TGTGCCAGCAGCTACCCGGGACATGGATCTGGCTACACCTTC.

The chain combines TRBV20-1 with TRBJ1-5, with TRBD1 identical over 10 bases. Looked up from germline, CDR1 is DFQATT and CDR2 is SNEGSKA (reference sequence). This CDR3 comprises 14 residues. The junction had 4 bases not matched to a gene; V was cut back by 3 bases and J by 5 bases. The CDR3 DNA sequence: TGCAGTGCTAGGTCCGGGACAGGGGATCAGCCCCAGCATTTT. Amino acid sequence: CSARSGTGDQPQHF.

CDR3: CSAEGHRMNYEQYF. The CDR3, as DNA: TGCAGTGCAGAGGGCCACAGGATGAACTACGAGCAGTACTTC. The chain employs TRBV20-1 and TRBJ2-7; the D gene could be TRBD1 or TRBD2 (5 bases each). The CDR3 consists of 14 residues. Trimming took off 6 bases at V and 3 bases at J, with 18 bases between the two ends. The germline CDR1 and CDR2 sequences are DFQATT and SNEGSKA (reference sequence).

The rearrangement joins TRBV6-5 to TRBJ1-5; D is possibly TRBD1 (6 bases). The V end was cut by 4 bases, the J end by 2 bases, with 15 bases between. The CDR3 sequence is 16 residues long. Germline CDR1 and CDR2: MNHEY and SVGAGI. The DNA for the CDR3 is TGTGCCAGCAGTTCCTTCAGGGGTGGGGGCAATCAGCCCCAGCATTTT. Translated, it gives CASSSFRGGGNQPQHF.

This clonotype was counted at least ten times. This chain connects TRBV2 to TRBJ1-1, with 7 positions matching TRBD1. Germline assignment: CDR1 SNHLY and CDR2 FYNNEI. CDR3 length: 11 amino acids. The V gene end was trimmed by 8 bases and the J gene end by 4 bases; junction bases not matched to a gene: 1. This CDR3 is CASRQGTEAFF. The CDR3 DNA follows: TGTGCCAGCCGACAGGGCACTGAAGCTTTCTTT. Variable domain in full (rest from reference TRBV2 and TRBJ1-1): EPEVTQTPSHQVTQMGQEVILRCVPISNHLYFYWYRQILGQKVEFLVSFYNNEISEKSEIFDDQFSVERPDGSNFTLKIRSTKLEDSAMYFCASRQGTEAFFGQGTRLTVV.

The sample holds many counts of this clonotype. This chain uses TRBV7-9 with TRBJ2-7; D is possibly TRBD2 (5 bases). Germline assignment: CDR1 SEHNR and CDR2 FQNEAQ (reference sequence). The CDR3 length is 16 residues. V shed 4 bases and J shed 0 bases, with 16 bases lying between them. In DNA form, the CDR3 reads TGTGCCAGCAGCTCCCATGCGGGTAAAAGCTCCTACGAGCAGTACTTC. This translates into CASSSHAGKSSYEQYF.

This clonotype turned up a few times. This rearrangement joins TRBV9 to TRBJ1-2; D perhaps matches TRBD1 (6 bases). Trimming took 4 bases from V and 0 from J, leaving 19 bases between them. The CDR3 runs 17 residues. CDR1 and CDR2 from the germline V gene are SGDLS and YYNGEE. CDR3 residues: CASSTGQGGLSNYGYTF. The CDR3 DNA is TGTGCCAGCAGCACCGGACAAGGGGGACTTTCTAACTATGGCTACACCTTC.

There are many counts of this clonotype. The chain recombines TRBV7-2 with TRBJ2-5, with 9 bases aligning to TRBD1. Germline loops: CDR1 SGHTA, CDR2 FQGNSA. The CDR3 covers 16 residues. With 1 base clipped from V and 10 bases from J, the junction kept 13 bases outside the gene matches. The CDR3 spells CASSLGTGGQYRNQYF. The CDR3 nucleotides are TGTGCCAGCAGCTTAGGTACAGGGGGCCAGTATAGGAACCAGTACTTC. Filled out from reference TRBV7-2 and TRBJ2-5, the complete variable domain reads GAGVSQSPSNKVTEKGKDVELRCDPISGHTALYWYRQSLGQGLEFLIYFQGNSAPDKSGLPSDRFSAERTGGSVSTLTIQRTQQEDSAVYLCASSLGTGGQYRNQYFGPGTRLLVL.

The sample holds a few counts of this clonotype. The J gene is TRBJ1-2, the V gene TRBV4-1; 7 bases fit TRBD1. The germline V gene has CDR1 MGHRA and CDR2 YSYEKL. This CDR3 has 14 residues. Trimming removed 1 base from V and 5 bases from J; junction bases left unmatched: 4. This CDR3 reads CASSQAGQEYGYTF. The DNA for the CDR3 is TGCGCCAGCAGCCAAGCAGGACAGGAGTATGGCTACACCTTC.

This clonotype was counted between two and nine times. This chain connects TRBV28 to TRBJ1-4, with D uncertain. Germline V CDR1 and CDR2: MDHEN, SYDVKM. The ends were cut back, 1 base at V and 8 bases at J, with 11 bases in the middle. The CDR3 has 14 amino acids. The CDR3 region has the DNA TGTGCCAGCAGTTTATTTCGGGATCGCGAAAAACTGTTTTTT. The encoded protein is CASSLFRDREKLFF.

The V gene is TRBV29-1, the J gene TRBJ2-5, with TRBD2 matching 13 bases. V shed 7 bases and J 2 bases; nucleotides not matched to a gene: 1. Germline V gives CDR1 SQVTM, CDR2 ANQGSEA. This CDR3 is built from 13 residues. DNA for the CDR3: TGCAGCGGGACTAGCGGGGGTCAAGAGACCCAGTACTTC. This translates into CSGTSGGQETQYF.

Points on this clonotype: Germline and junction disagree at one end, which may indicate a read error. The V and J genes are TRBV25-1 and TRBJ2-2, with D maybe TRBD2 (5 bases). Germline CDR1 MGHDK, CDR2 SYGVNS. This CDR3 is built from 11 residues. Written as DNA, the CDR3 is TGTGCCAGCAGTGAAACCGGGGAGCTGCTTTTT. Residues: CASSETGELLF.

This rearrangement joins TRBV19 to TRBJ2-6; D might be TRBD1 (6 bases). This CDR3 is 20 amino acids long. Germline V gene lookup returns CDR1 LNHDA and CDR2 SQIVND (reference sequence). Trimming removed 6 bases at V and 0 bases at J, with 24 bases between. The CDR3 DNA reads TGTGCCAGTAGCCCTATCCCTGGGACAATAAGCTTCTCTGGGGCCAACGTCCTGACTTTC. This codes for CASSPIPGTISFSGANVLTF.

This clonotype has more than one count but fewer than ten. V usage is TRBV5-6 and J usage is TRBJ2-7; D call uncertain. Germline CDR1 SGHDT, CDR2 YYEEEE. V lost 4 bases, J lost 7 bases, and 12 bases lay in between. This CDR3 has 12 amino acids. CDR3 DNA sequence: TGTGCCAGCAGCACCGGCATTCGGGAGCAGTACTTC. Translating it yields CASSTGIREQYF.